Listed below are T cell receptor beta chains from one sample, sequenced in a study of T cell changes during pregnancy in multiple sclerosis. This table comes from immunoSEQ multiplex PCR, and its TCRdb copy is limited to in-frame clones, with some not included. The repertoire has under 110,000 clones, about nine tenths of them found once; the top ten carry 1.6%. The sequencing here drew on peripheral blood, taken after pregnancy. The receptors were sampled from a female donor with multiple sclerosis, enrolled in a pregnancy study. Each CDR3 is given with its conserved first and last residue. Fields, in order: CDR3 length, V gene, J gene, clone size, D gene, CDR3 protein, CDR3 DNA. D genes are given only for firm matches. Only part of the rows carry a size: once, few, many, or a class if the clone is expanded.

14	TRBV5-6	TRBJ1-2	-	-	CASSLGRGNYGYTF	TGTGCCAGCAGCTTGGGGCGGGGCAACTATGGCTACACCTTC
12	TRBV5-1	TRBJ2-3	-	-	CASSSSADTQYF	TGCGCCAGCAGCTCTAGCGCAGATACGCAGTATTTT
16	TRBV28	TRBJ2-1	-	TRBD2	CASSLSGLGRIDEQFF	TGTGCCAGCAGTTTATCGGGACTAGGCCGAATAGATGAGCAGTTCTTC
16	TRBV2	TRBJ2-5	once	TRBD2	CASSEAHTSGKETQYF	TGTGCCAGCAGTGAAGCGCATACTAGCGGGAAAGAGACCCAGTACTTC
14	TRBV28	TRBJ2-2	-	-	CASSLADLTGELFF	TGTGCCAGCAGTTTAGCGGATCTCACCGGGGAGCTGTTTTTT
13	TRBV9	TRBJ1-3	-	-	CASSPPAGNTIYF	TGTGCCAGCAGCCCCCCCGCTGGAAACACCATATATTTT
14	TRBV6-5	TRBJ2-3	-	-	CASRRGGRTDTQYF	TGTGCCAGCAGGCGGGGCGGGCGGACAGATACGCAGTATTTT
13	TRBV30	TRBJ1-3	once	-	CAWSVSLGNTIYF	TGTGCCTGGAGTGTGAGTTTGGGAAACACCATATATTTT
13	TRBV29-1	TRBJ1-2	once	-	CSVEDSLGIGYTF	TGCAGCGTTGAAGATTCTCTCGGTATTGGCTACACCTTC
17	TRBV28	TRBJ2-3	-	TRBD2	CATSREGRESLTDTQYF	TGTGCCACCTCCCGGGAGGGGCGGGAAAGCTTGACAGATACGCAGTATTTT
11	TRBV19	TRBJ2-1	-	-	CASSGGHEQFF	TGTGCCAGTAGCGGGGGGCATGAGCAGTTCTTC
11	TRBV19	TRBJ2-5	-	-	CASSSKETQYF	TGTGCCAGTAGTTCCAAAGAGACCCAGTACTTC
14	TRBV5-4	TRBJ2-1	-	TRBD2	CASSFRTSGGGEFF	TGTGCCAGCAGCTTTCGGACTAGCGGAGGGGGGGAGTTCTTC
15	TRBV6-1	TRBJ1-5	-	-	CASSENSGSNQPQHF	TGTGCCAGCAGTGAAAATTCGGGATCGAATCAGCCCCAGCATTTT
14	TRBV28	TRBJ2-2	-	TRBD1	CASLGGSNTGELFF	TGTGCCTCCCTAGGGGGCTCGAACACCGGGGAGCTGTTTTTT
13	TRBV6-5	TRBJ1-1	-	TRBD1	CASSSTQDRGAFF	TGTGCCAGCAGTTCCACCCAGGACAGGGGAGCTTTCTTT
16	TRBV11-2	TRBJ2-6	-	-	CASSPGVGLGANVLTF	TGTGCCAGCAGCCCCGGGGTTGGGTTAGGGGCCAACGTCCTGACTTTC
13	TRBV2	TRBJ1-1	-	-	CASSVVQDTEAFF	TGTGCCAGCAGTGTTGTACAGGACACTGAAGCTTTCTTT
14	TRBV28	TRBJ1-2	-	-	CASYKEGLNYGYTF	TGTGCCAGTTACAAGGAGGGGTTGAATTACGGCTACACCTTC
13	TRBV29-1	TRBJ1-1	-	-	CSGETGSNTEAFF	TGCAGCGGGGAAACAGGGTCTAACACTGAAGCTTTCTTT
12	TRBV28	TRBJ1-1	few	-	CASSFRNTEAFF	TGTGCCAGCAGTTTCAGGAACACTGAAGCTTTCTTT
16	TRBV13	TRBJ2-6	-	TRBD1	CASSETGISGANVLTF	TGTGCCAGCAGCGAGACAGGGATCTCTGGGGCCAACGTCCTGACTTTC
16	TRBV7-3	TRBJ2-1	once	TRBD2	CASSPSGTSGLYEQFF	TGTGCCAGCAGCCCATCCGGGACTAGCGGTCTCTATGAGCAGTTCTTC
15	TRBV28	TRBJ2-3	-	TRBD2	CASSSLAGGTDTQYF	TGTGCCAGCAGTTCCCTAGCGGGAGGAACAGATACGCAGTATTTT
15	TRBV7-9	TRBJ2-3	-	TRBD1	CASSSRQGATDTQYF	TGTGCCAGCAGCTCCCGACAGGGGGCCACAGATACGCAGTATTTT
13	TRBV7-6	TRBJ1-1	-	-	CASSQDTNTEAFF	TGTGCCAGCAGCCAGGACACGAACACTGAAGCTTTCTTT
15	TRBV7-3	TRBJ2-2	-	TRBD2	CASSLGLAVSGELFF	TGTGCCAGCAGCTTGGGACTAGCGGTATCCGGGGAGCTGTTTTTT
16	TRBV4-2	TRBJ1-3	-	-	CASSQDSSGYGNTIYF	TGTGCCAGCAGCCAAGATTCTTCAGGGTATGGAAACACCATATATTTT
15	TRBV28	TRBJ1-4	once	TRBD1	CASRPRTGGGEKLFF	TGTGCCAGCAGACCTAGGACAGGGGGGGGAGAAAAACTGTTTTTT
14	TRBV6-6	TRBJ1-1	few	-	CASSYSRVGDEAFF	TGTGCCAGCAGTTACTCTCGGGTCGGGGATGAAGCTTTCTTT
11	TRBV20-1	TRBJ1-2	once	-	CSARESGGYTF	TGCAGTGCTAGAGAATCGGGAGGCTACACCTTC
13	TRBV28	TRBJ1-2	-	TRBD1	CASSPSTGQGYTF	TGTGCCAGCAGTCCCTCGACAGGGCAAGGCTACACCTTC
12	TRBV30	TRBJ2-1	-	TRBD2	CAWSPQGRVEFF	TGTGCCTGGAGTCCCCAAGGGAGGGTGGAGTTCTTC
15	TRBV27	TRBJ2-4	-	TRBD1	CASSPWGPGQDIQYF	TGTGCCAGCAGCCCGTGGGGCCCCGGACAGGACATTCAGTACTTC
11	TRBV29-1	TRBJ2-1	few	-	CSALLAHEQFF	TGCAGCGCCCTACTAGCCCATGAGCAGTTCTTC
11	TRBV5-1	TRBJ2-5	-	-	CASRSLETQYF	TGCGCCAGCAGGTCCCTGGAGACCCAGTACTTC
15	TRBV4-1	TRBJ2-7	-	-	CASSQATGSSYEQYF	TGCGCCAGCAGCCAAGCAACAGGCAGCTCCTACGAGCAGTACTTC
16	TRBV5-1	TRBJ1-4	-	TRBD1	CASSSQVTGGSEKLFF	TGCGCCAGCAGCTCTCAGGTCACAGGGGGCAGCGAAAAACTGTTTTTT
16	TRBV28	TRBJ2-7	-	TRBD2	CASGLWTSGRAYEQYF	TGTGCCAGCGGCCTGTGGACTAGCGGGAGGGCCTACGAGCAGTACTTC
15	TRBV7-2	TRBJ2-1	-	TRBD2	CASRTLAGGHNEQFF	TGTGCCAGCAGAACACTAGCGGGAGGCCACAATGAGCAGTTCTTC
15	TRBV5-1	TRBJ1-6	-	-	CASSPTASAYSPLHF	TGCGCCAGCAGCCCTACAGCTTCCGCTTACTCACCCCTCCACTTT
13	TRBV6-6	TRBJ2-7	-	TRBD1	CASSSRGQAEQYF	TGTGCCAGCAGTTCCAGGGGACAGGCTGAGCAGTACTTC
14	TRBV9	TRBJ2-2	few	-	CASSVAYGTGELFF	TGTGCCAGCAGCGTAGCGTACGGCACCGGGGAGCTGTTTTTT
15	TRBV18	TRBJ1-1	-	-	CASSPPNGETTEAFF	TGTGCCAGCTCACCACCGAACGGGGAAACCACTGAAGCTTTCTTT
16	TRBV4-2	TRBJ2-2	-	TRBD1	CASSLDRVTNTGELFF	TGTGCCAGCAGCCTTGACAGGGTAACGAACACCGGGGAGCTGTTTTTT
14	TRBV5-8	TRBJ1-5	-	TRBD1	CASRRTGSNQPQHF	TGTGCCAGCAGGCGGACAGGCAGCAATCAGCCCCAGCATTTT
15	TRBV9	TRBJ2-2	-	-	CASSSPRGNTGELFF	TGTGCCAGCAGCAGCCCACGGGGGAACACCGGGGAGCTGTTTTTT
15	TRBV9	TRBJ2-1	-	-	CASSVEWANGDEQFF	TGTGCCAGCAGCGTAGAATGGGCCAACGGCGATGAGCAGTTCTTC
15	TRBV9	TRBJ1-6	-	-	CASSVDSGQNSPLHF	TGTGCCAGCAGCGTAGACTCAGGGCAGAATTCACCCCTCCACTTT
14	TRBV19	TRBJ1-1	-	TRBD1	CASSPTGAATEAFF	TGTGCCAGTAGTCCTACAGGGGCCGCCACTGAAGCTTTCTTT
14	TRBV11-2	TRBJ2-7	-	-	CASSLPSSSYEQYF	TGTGCCAGCAGCTTACCCTCCAGCTCCTACGAGCAGTACTTC
15	TRBV7-7	TRBJ1-1	-	-	CASSPLTGMNTEAFF	TGTGCCAGCAGCCCGCTGACAGGCATGAACACTGAAGCTTTCTTT
12	TRBV7-9	TRBJ1-2	-	-	CASSLQSYGYTF	TGTGCCAGCAGCTTACAGTCCTATGGCTACACCTTC
15	TRBV9	TRBJ2-7	-	TRBD2	CASSPQAGGQYEQYF	TGTGCCAGCAGCCCTCAGGCGGGGGGGCAGTACGAGCAGTACTTC
13	TRBV5-4	TRBJ2-5	-	-	CASSLETGGTQYF	TGTGCCAGCAGCTTGGAGACAGGAGGGACCCAGTACTTC
15	TRBV2	TRBJ1-5	-	TRBD1	CASSGTGGSGQPQHF	TGTGCCAGCAGCGGGACAGGGGGGTCCGGGCAGCCCCAGCATTTT
12	TRBV28	TRBJ1-4	-	-	CASSFSSGRLFF	TGTGCCAGCAGTTTCTCCTCAGGGCGGCTGTTTTTT
14	TRBV28	TRBJ2-7	-	TRBD2	CASSSSGLGYEQYF	TGTGCCAGCAGCTCTAGCGGTCTTGGTTACGAGCAGTACTTC
18	TRBV19	TRBJ1-1	-	-	CASSPATGGPVMNTEAFF	TGTGCCAGTAGTCCCGCGACCGGGGGGCCCGTCATGAACACTGAAGCTTTCTTT
13	TRBV6-5	TRBJ1-6	-	TRBD1	CASSYRGHSPLHF	TGTGCCAGCAGTTACAGGGGGCATTCACCCCTCCACTTT